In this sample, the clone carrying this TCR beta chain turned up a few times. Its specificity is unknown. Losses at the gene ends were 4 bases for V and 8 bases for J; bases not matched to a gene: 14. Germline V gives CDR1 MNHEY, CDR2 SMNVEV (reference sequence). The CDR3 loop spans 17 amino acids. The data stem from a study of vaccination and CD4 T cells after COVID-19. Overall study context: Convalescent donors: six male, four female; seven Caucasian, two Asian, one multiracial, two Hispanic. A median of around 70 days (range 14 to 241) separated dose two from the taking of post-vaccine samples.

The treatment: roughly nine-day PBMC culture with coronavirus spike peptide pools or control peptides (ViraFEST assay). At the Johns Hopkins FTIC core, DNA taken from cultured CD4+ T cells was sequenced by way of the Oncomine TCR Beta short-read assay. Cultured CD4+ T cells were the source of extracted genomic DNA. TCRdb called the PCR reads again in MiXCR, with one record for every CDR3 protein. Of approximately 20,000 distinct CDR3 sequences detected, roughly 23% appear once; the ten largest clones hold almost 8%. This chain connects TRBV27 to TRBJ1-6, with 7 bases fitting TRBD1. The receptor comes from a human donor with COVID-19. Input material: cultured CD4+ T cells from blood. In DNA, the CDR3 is TGTGCCAGCAGTTCCGCGACAGGGAAATCGGCCTATTCACCCCTCCACTTT. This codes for CASSSATGKSAYSPLHF.